One T cell receptor beta chain is described in this entry. The target antigen is unknown. No conserved phenylalanine or tryptophan is present at the end of the CDR3, so a read error is the likely explanation. Each CDR3 protein gets one entry after TCRdb re-called the 5' RACE reads with MiXCR. This sample has 450,000 to 650,000 distinct CDR3 sequences, with nearly 10% found just once. V was cut by 3 bases and J by 2 bases, with 8 bases left in between. The CDR3 is 14 residues long. The germline gives CDR1 ENHRY, CDR2 SYGVKD. This entry is derived from a study of identical twins. The study's findings and limits: Model-predicted out-of-frame TCR alpha sharing fell below observed values in monozygotic twins.

These data were likewise used in another study, on yellow fever vaccine responses in identical twins.

The receptor comes from a young woman in good health. The rearrangement joins TRBV10-3 to TRBJ1-5, with D possibly matching TRBD1 (5 bases). Sequenced: PBMCs. CDR3 sequence reads: CAISDREGNQPQHL. Here the CDR3 DNA reads TGTGCCATCAGTGACAGGGAGGGCAATCAGCCCCAGCATTTA.